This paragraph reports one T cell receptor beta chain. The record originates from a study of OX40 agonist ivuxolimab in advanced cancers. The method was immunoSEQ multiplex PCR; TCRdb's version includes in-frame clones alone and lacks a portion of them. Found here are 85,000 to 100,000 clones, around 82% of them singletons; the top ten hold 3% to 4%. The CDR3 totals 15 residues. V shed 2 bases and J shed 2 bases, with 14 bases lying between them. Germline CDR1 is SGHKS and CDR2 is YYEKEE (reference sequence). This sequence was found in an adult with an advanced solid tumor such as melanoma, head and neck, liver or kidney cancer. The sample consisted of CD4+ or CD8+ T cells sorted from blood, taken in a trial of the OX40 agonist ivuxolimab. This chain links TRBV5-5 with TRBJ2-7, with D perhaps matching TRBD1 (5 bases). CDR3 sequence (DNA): TGTGCCAGCAGCTTCGAAGGGGCGCGTCCCTACGAGCAGTACTTC. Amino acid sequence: CASSFEGARPYEQYF.